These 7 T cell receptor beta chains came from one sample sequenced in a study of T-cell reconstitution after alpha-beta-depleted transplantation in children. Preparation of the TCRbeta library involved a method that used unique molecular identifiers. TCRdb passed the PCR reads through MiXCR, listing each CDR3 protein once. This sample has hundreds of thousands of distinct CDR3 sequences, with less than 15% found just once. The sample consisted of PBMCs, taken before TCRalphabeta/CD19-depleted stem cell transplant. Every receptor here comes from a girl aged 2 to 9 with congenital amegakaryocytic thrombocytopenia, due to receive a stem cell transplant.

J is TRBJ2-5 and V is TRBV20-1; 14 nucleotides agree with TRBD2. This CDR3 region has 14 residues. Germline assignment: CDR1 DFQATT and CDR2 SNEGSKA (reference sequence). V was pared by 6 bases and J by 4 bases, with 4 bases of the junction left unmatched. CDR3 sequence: CSAHGLAGGETQYF. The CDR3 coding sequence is TGCAGTGCACACGGACTAGCGGGGGGAGAGACCCAGTACTTC.

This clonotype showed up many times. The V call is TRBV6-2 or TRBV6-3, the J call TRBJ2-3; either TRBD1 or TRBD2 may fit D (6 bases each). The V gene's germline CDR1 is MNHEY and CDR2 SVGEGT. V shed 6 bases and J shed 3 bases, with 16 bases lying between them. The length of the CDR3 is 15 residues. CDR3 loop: CASRVGAGPTDTQYF. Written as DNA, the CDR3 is TGTGCCAGCAGGGTGGGGGCGGGGCCGACAGATACGCAGTATTTT.

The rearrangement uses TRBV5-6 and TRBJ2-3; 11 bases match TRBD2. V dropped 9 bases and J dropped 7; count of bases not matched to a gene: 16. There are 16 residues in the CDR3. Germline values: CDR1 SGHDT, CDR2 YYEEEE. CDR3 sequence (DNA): TGTGCCATGAACCAACTAGCGGGAGTGAGTGTGAATACGCAGTATTTT. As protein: CAMNQLAGVSVNTQYF. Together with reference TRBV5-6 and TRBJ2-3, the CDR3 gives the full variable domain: DAGVTQSPTHLIKTRGQQVTLRCSPKSGHDTVSWYQQALGQGPQFIFQYYEEEERQRGNFPDRFSGHQFPNYSSELNVNALLLGDSALYLCAMNQLAGVSVNTQYFGPGTRLTVL.

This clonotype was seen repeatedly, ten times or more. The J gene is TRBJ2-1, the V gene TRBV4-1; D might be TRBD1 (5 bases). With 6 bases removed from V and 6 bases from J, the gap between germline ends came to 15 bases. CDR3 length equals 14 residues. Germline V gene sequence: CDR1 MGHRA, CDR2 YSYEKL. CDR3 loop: CASRGVSLGNEQFF. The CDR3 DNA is TGCGCCAGCAGAGGGGTCTCTTTGGGCAATGAGCAGTTCTTC.

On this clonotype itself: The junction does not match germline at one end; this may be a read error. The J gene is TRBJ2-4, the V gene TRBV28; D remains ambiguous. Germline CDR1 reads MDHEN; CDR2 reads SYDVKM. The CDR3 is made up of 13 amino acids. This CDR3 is CASSPSARNIQYF. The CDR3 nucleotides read TGTGCCAGCAGTCCGAGTGCCAGAAACATTCAGTACTTC. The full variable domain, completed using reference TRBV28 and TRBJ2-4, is DVKVTQSSRYLVKRTGEKVFLECVQDMDHENMFWYRQDPGLGLRLIYFSYDVKMKEKGDIPEGYSVSREKKERFSLILESASTNQTSMYLCASSPSARNIQYFGAGTRLSVL.

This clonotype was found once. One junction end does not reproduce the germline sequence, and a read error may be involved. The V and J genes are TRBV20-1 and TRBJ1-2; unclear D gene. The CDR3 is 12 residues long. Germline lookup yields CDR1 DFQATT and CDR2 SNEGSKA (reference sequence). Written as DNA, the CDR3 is TGCAGTGGGGAACAGCCAGACTATTGCTACACCTTC. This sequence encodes CSGEQPDYCYTF.

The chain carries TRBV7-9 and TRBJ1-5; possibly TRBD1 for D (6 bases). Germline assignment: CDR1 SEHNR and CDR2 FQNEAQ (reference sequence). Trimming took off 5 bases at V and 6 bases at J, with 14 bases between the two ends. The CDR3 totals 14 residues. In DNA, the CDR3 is TGTGCCAGCAGCCGAGGGGGGGCCGGTCAGCCCCAGCATTTT. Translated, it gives CASSRGGAGQPQHF.